The source of this TCR beta chain is a study of CD8 T cells in Susac syndrome. V dropped 6 bases and J dropped 3; count of bases not matched to a gene: 13. This CDR3 is built from 16 residues. CDR1 and CDR2 (germline): MNHNS, SASEGT. Sequencing targeted TCR beta in blood CD8+ and CD4+ T cells. Both CD4+ and CD8+ T cells were negatively isolated, and TEMRA cells underwent FACS enrichment. After extraction with the RNeasy kit, about 0.5 to 1 ug of the RNA was reverse transcribed using random hexamers. TCRdb recomputed calls from the immunoSEQ multiplex PCR reads with MiXCR, one row per CDR3 protein. The table shows 100,000 to 150,000 distinct CDR3 sequences, with around 94% occurring only once.

The clonotype comes from a human donor with multiple sclerosis. The V call is TRBV6-1, the J call TRBJ1-2, with TRBD1 matching 7 bases. The sequencing sample was made of CD4+ T cells from PBMCs. CDR3 nucleotide sequence: TGTGCCAGCAGATCGACTTTTATGGGACAGCACTATGGCTACACCTTC. It encodes CASRSTFMGQHYGYTF.